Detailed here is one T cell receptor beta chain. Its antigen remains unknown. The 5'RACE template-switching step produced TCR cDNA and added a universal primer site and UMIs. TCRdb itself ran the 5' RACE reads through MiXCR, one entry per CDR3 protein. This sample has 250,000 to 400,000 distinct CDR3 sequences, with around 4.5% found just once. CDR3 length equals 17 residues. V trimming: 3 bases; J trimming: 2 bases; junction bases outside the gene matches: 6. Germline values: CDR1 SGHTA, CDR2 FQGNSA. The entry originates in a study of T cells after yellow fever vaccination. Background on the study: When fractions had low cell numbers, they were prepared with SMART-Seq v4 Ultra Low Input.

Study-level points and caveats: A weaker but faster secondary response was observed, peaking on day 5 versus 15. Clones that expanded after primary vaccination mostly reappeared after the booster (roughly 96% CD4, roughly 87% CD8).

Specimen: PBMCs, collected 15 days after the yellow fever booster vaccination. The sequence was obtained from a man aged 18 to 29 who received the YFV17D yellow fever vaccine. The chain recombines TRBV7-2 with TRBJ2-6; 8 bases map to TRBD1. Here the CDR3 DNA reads TGTGCCAGCAGCTTCCTCGCGACAGGGGCTGGGGCCAACGTCCTGACTTTC. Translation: CASSFLATGAGANVLTF.